This T cell receptor (beta chain) was recovered during a study of blood T cell repertoires in COVID-19. CDR3 length: 12 residues. From germline, CDR1 is LGHDT and CDR2 YNNKEL (reference sequence). The V end lost 3 bases, the J end lost 2 bases, and 5 bases lay between the germline ends. As processed by the authors: Reference gene primer amplification in the assay estimated nucleated cell counts. Generated by immunoSEQ multiplex PCR, the TCRdb table keeps only in-frame clones and is missing some. The D gene and trimming were derived from the DNA, and the V and J assignments and clone size from that table. The sample holds around 76,000 clones, 90% to 95% seen once.

The receptor was derived from a human donor in a cohort sampled during active COVID-19. The chain uses TRBV3-1 (or the pseudogene TRBV3-2) and TRBJ2-7; unclear D gene. Sequencing used peripheral blood. The CDR3 nucleotides are TGTGCCAGCAGCCACCAGACCTACGAGCAGTACTTC. Protein sequence: CASSHQTYEQYF.